The 28 T cell receptor beta chains below all came from one sample that was sequenced in a study of blood T cell repertoires in COVID-19. Data came from immunoSEQ multiplex PCR; TCRdb stores just in-frame clones and leaves some out. The table includes fewer than 250,000 clones, about 87% detected once. Sequenced sample: peripheral blood. Source of these receptors: a man aged 65 to 79 with acute or convalescent COVID-19.

This chain links TRBV4-1 with TRBJ2-7; possibly TRBD1 for D (6 bases). Trimming shortened V by 3 bases and J by 2 bases, and 11 bases separated the two germline ends. Germline CDR1 reads MGHRA; CDR2 reads YSYEKL. This CDR3 is built from 14 residues. The DNA of the CDR3 is TGCGCCAGCAGCCACGGACAGAAAACCTACGAGCAGTACTTC. It specifies CASSHGQKTYEQYF.

The chain uses TRBV19 and TRBJ2-2; TRBD1 might be the D (6 bases). The CDR3 extends over 14 amino acids. Germline V CDR1 and CDR2: LNHDA, SQIVND (reference sequence). The V end lost 2 bases, the J end lost 4 bases, and 8 bases lay between the germline ends. CDR3 sequence: CASSITGITGELFF. The CDR3, as DNA: TGTGCCAGTAGTATAACAGGGATCACCGGGGAGCTGTTTTTT.

The sample holds a few counts of this clone. V gene TRBV15 combines with J gene TRBJ2-1; 9 bases match TRBD2. This CDR3 region has 16 residues. J gave up 4 bases and V 1 base, and 5 bases lay outside the gene matches. CDR1 and CDR2 (germline): LNHNV, YYDKDF (reference sequence). The CDR3 DNA reads as TGTGCCACCAGCAGAGTAGCTAGCGGGAATTACAATGAGCAGTTCTTC. Its translation: CATSRVASGNYNEQFF.

The rearrangement joins TRBV27 to TRBJ2-7; 9 bases are a match to TRBD1. Per the germline V gene, CDR1 is MNHEY and CDR2 is SMNVEV (reference sequence). CDR3 length equals 15 residues. The junction had 5 bases not matched to a gene; V was cut back by 4 bases and J by 1 base. CDR3 loop: CASSSDRGYSYEQYF. DNA for the CDR3: TGTGCCAGCAGTTCGGACAGGGGTTATTCCTACGAGCAGTACTTC.

This chain links TRBV18 with TRBJ1-1; 7 bases are a match to TRBD1. From germline, CDR1 is KGHSH and CDR2 LQKENI. Germline trimming cut 1 base from V and 8 bases from J; bases unmatched to any gene: 4. The CDR3 spans 13 residues. CDR3 DNA: TGTGCCAGCTCACCACGGGAGACAGGGGAAGCTTTCTTT. As protein: CASSPRETGEAFF.

J is TRBJ2-7 and V is TRBV27; D ambiguous. The germline gives CDR1 MNHEY, CDR2 SMNVEV (reference sequence). Trimming took 2 bases from V and 0 from J, leaving 8 bases between them. The CDR3 loop spans 14 amino acids. The DNA for the CDR3 is TGTGCCAGCAGTTTAAACATACACTCCTACGAGCAGTACTTC. Protein sequence: CASSLNIHSYEQYF.

V usage is TRBV28 and J usage is TRBJ2-4; 9 nucleotides line up with TRBD1. CDR1 and CDR2 from the germline V gene are MDHEN and SYDVKM. This CDR3 has 15 residues. Unmatched junction bases numbered 3, after V lost 6 bases and J lost 0 bases. The CDR3 sequence is CASRTGGLAKNIQYF. The CDR3 bases are TGTGCCAGCAGAACAGGGGGCCTAGCCAAAAACATTCAGTACTTC.

The rearrangement uses TRBV10-3 and TRBJ2-3; TRBD2 agrees at 8 bases. Germline CDR1 reads ENHRY; CDR2 reads SYGVKD. This CDR3 is built from 15 residues. The V segment lost 6 bases and the J segment 1 base; nucleotides outside the gene matches: 6. CDR3 DNA sequence: TGTGCCATCAGGAACCTGACTAGCGGCACAGATACGCAGTATTTT. Translated: CAIRNLTSGTDTQYF.

The chain carries TRBV2 and TRBJ2-7; D ambiguous. The germline V and J ends were trimmed by 4 bases and 3 bases, with 4 bases remaining between them. Germline V gene data show CDR1 as SNHLY and CDR2 as FYNNEI. The CDR3 loop spans 11 amino acids. The CDR3 DNA follows: TGTGCCAGCAGTGTCCACTACGAGCAGTACTTC. This translates into CASSVHYEQYF.

V gene TRBV7-6 combines with J gene TRBJ2-1, with D possibly matching TRBD2 (7 bases). The germline V gene has CDR1 SGHVS and CDR2 FNYEAQ. The CDR3 consists of 18 residues. The V and J ends lost 4 bases and 1 base respectively, with 20 bases between them. CDR3 protein: CASSSRGWEGGSYNEQFF. The CDR3 DNA reads as TGTGCCAGCAGCTCCCGCGGGTGGGAGGGGGGATCCTACAATGAGCAGTTCTTC.

V is TRBV3-1 (or the pseudogene TRBV3-2) and J is TRBJ2-3, with D perhaps TRBD2 (5 bases). Germline values: CDR1 LGHDT, CDR2 YNNKEL (reference sequence). V lost 1 base and J lost 5, with 7 bases in between. The CDR3 consists of 13 residues. The CDR3 region is CASSQGEGDTQYF. The CDR3 DNA follows: TGTGCCAGCAGCCAAGGTGAGGGAGATACGCAGTATTTT.

The CDR3 nucleotides read TGTGCCAGTAGTATCAACAGGGAGGGGACTGAAGCTTTCTTT. Protein product: CASSINREGTEAFF. The chain combines TRBV19 with TRBJ1-1, with TRBD1 as a possible D gene (6 bases). V was pared by 3 bases and J by 5 bases, with 13 bases between. This CDR3 is built from 14 residues. CDR1 and CDR2 from the germline V gene are LNHDA and SQIVND (reference sequence).

The chain joins TRBV7-9 to TRBJ1-3; D is unresolved. With 3 bases removed from V and 0 bases from J, the gap between germline ends came to 15 bases. The CDR3 runs 17 residues. Germline-derived CDR1 and CDR2 are SEHNR and FQNEAQ (reference sequence). The CDR3 sequence: CASSFYAPLSSGNTIYF. The CDR3, as DNA: TGTGCCAGCAGCTTTTATGCCCCCCTTAGCTCTGGAAACACCATATATTTT.

This clone has just one count. The V call is TRBV9, the J call TRBJ2-7; maybe TRBD2 (5 bases). The CDR3 has 13 amino acids. The germline gives CDR1 SGDLS, CDR2 YYNGEE. Trimming stripped 4 bases from V and 2 bases from J, with 10 bases between. The DNA of the CDR3 is TGTGCCAGCAGCAAAGGACTTACCTACGAGCAGTACTTC. Encoded protein: CASSKGLTYEQYF.

In its sample, this clone was seen once. The chain couples TRBV19 to TRBJ2-7, with TRBD1 matching over 9 bases. The CDR3 extends over 14 amino acids. CDR1 is LNHDA, CDR2 SQIVND, per germline (reference sequence). Germline trimming cut 9 bases from V and 3 bases from J; bases unmatched to any gene: 9. The chain's CDR3 is CASKGTGPYYEQYF. Here the CDR3 DNA reads TGTGCCAGCAAAGGGACAGGGCCATACTACGAGCAGTACTTC. Filled out from reference TRBV19 and TRBJ2-7, the complete variable domain reads DGGITQSPKYLFRKEGQNVTLSCEQNLNHDAMYWYRQDPGQGLRLIYYSQIVNDFQKGDIAEGYSVSREKKESFPLTVTSAQKNPTAFYLCASKGTGPYYEQYFGPGTRLTVT.

V and J are TRBV9 and TRBJ1-3; weak D call: TRBD1 (5 bases). CDR1 is SGDLS and CDR2 is YYNGEE in the germline V gene. This CDR3 region has 16 residues. Trimming took 7 bases from V and 1 from J, leaving 18 bases between them. CDR3 bases: TGTGCCAGCTCGACAGTTAGCCATCAATCTGGAAACACCATATATTTT. Translated: CASSTVSHQSGNTIYF.

The CDR3 DNA is TGTGCCAGCAGCTTAATTGGGATAGCGGGAGGGAAACCTTCCTCCTACAATGAGCAGTTCTTC. It codes for CASSLIGIAGGKPSSYNEQFF. The V gene is TRBV7-3, the J gene TRBJ2-1, with TRBD2 identical over 11 bases. The ends lost 1 base at V and 0 bases at J; junction bases unmatched: 14. The CDR3 is made up of 21 amino acids. The germline V gene has CDR1 SGHTA and CDR2 FQGTGA.

The V gene is TRBV29-1, the J gene TRBJ2-5, with D possibly TRBD2 on 5 matching bases. Germline V gene data show CDR1 as SQVTM and CDR2 as ANQGSEA. The CDR3 totals 12 residues. The V end was cut by 6 bases, the J end by 5 bases, with 13 bases between. In DNA form, the CDR3 reads TGCAGCGTGGCCCTGAGGGAGGAGACCCAGTACTTC. This gives the protein CSVALREETQYF.

This clone was detected once. V and J are TRBV11-2 and TRBJ1-1, with 7 bases aligning to TRBD1. With 5 bases clipped from V and 4 bases from J, the junction kept 16 bases outside the gene matches. The CDR3 totals 17 residues. Germline V gives CDR1 SGHAT, CDR2 FQNNGV. CDR3 bases: TGTGCCAGCAGCACTCGGCTGACAGGGAGGAAATTCACTGAAGCTTTCTTT. It codes for CASSTRLTGRKFTEAFF.

The rearrangement uses TRBV12-3 or TRBV12-4 and TRBJ2-7; a weak D match, TRBD1 (5 bases). This CDR3 has 12 residues. The V end lost 0 bases, the J end lost 5 bases, and 5 bases lay between the germline ends. In DNA, the CDR3 is TGTGCCAGCAGTTTAGCAGGGGACGAGCAGTACTTC. Amino acids: CASSLAGDEQYF.

V is TRBV5-1 and J is TRBJ2-5, with a weak D call TRBD1 (6 bases). Trimming took 5 bases from V and 2 from J, leaving 13 bases between them. Germline CDR1 and CDR2: SGHRS and YFSETQ. The CDR3 extends over 14 amino acids. Here the CDR3 reads CASRLQGLQETQYF. The DNA of the CDR3 is TGCGCCAGCAGACTACAGGGCCTACAAGAGACCCAGTACTTC.

V and J are TRBV7-2 and TRBJ2-7; the D gene is possibly TRBD1 (7 bases). This CDR3 is 13 amino acids long. Trimming took 4 bases from V and 10 from J, leaving 17 bases between them. Germline CDR1 SGHTA, CDR2 FQGNSA. The CDR3 protein is CASSSTEGAIQYF. As DNA, the CDR3 is TGTGCCAGCAGCTCGACGGAGGGGGCGATACAGTACTTC.

In DNA form, the CDR3 reads TGTGCCACCAGCAGAGAGTCGTCCAGGGCTAGGGAAAAACTGTTTTTT. This encodes CATSRESSRAREKLFF. The V call is TRBV15, the J call TRBJ1-4, with D perhaps matching TRBD1 (5 bases). CDR3 length equals 16 residues. V gave up 0 bases and J gave up 8 bases, with 16 bases separating them. Germline V gives CDR1 LNHNV, CDR2 YYDKDF (reference sequence).

CDR3 amino acids: CASLRADSSYNEQFF. The CDR3 DNA is TGTGCCAGCTTACGTGCCGACAGCTCCTACAATGAGCAGTTCTTC. This rearrangement joins TRBV2 to TRBJ2-1; TRBD1 is a possible D gene (5 bases). Germline V gene lookup returns CDR1 SNHLY and CDR2 FYNNEI. This CDR3 has 15 residues. V was trimmed by 8 bases and J by 0 bases, leaving 14 bases between them.

The V gene is TRBV29-1, the J gene TRBJ2-5, with a tentative D call TRBD1 (7 bases). CDR1 and CDR2 from the germline V gene are SQVTM and ANQGSEA. The CDR3 has 14 amino acids. The ends were cut back, 5 bases at V and 3 bases at J, with 16 bases in the middle. The CDR3 bases are TGCAGCGTTCAGGGGGGCAGGACTAAAGAGACCCAGTACTTC. It codes for CSVQGGRTKETQYF. Complete variable domain (other parts from reference TRBV29-1 and TRBJ2-5): SAVISQKPSRDICQRGTSLTIQCQVDSQVTMMFWYRQQPGQSLTLIATANQGSEATYESGFVIDKFPISRPNLTFSTLTVSNMSPEDSSIYLCSVQGGRTKETQYFGPGTRLLVL.

This chain links TRBV13 with TRBJ1-5; no clear D. This CDR3 spans 12 amino acids. Trimming left V 0 bases short and J 5 bases short, with 2 bases between. Germline V gene sequence: CDR1 PRHDT, CDR2 FYEKMQ (reference sequence). The chain's CDR3 is CASSLGYQPQHF. In DNA form, the CDR3 reads TGTGCCAGCAGCTTAGGCTATCAGCCCCAGCATTTT. Variable domain in full (rest from reference TRBV13 and TRBJ1-5): AAGVIQSPRHLIKEKRETATLKCYPIPRHDTVYWYQQGPGQDPQFLISFYEKMQSDKGSIPDRFSAQQFSDYHSELNMSSLELGDSALYFCASSLGYQPQHFGDGTRLSIL.

CDR3 DNA: TGTGCCAGCAGCCCCAGATTGAACACTGAAGCTTTCTTT. This gives the protein CASSPRLNTEAFF. The J gene is TRBJ1-1, the V gene TRBV5-6, with D unclear. Between the trimmed V and J ends, which lost 4 bases and 0 bases, there was a span of 7 bases. In germline, CDR1 is SGHDT, CDR2 YYEEEE. This CDR3 spans 13 amino acids.

The chain couples TRBV7-6 to TRBJ2-7; 7 bases agree with TRBD1. J was trimmed by 5 bases and V by 5 bases; bases with no gene match: 9. The germline V gene encodes CDR1 SGHVS and CDR2 FNYEAQ. The CDR3 extends over 14 amino acids. For the CDR3, the DNA is TGTGCCAGCAGCCTAAGGACAGGCGACCACGAGCAGTACTTC. Encoded protein: CASSLRTGDHEQYF.